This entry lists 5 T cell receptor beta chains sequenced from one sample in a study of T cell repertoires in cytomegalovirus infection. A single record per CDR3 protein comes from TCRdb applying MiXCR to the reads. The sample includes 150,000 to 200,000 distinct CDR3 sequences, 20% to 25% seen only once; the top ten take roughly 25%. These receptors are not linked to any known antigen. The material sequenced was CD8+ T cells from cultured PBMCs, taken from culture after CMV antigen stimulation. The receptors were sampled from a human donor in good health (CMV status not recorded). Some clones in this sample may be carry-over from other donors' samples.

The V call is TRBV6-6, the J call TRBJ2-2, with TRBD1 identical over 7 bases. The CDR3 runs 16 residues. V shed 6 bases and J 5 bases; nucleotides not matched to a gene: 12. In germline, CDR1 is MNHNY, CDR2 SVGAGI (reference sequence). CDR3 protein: CASSSSPGGRTGELFF. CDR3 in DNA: TGTGCCAGCAGCTCATCCCCAGGGGGTCGGACCGGGGAGCTGTTTTTT.

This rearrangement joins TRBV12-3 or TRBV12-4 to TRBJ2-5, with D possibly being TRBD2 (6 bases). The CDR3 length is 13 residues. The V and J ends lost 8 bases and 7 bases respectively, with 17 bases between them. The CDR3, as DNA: TGTGCCAGCGGCTCACTAGCTCTAACGACCCAGTACTTC. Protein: CASGSLALTTQYF.

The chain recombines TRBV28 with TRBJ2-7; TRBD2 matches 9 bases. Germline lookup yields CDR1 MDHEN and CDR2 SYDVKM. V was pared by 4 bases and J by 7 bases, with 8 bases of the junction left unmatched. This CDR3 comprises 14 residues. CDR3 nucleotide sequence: TGTGCCAGCAGTTACAAGCGGGGGGCAGGGGAGCAGTACTTC. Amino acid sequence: CASSYKRGAGEQYF.

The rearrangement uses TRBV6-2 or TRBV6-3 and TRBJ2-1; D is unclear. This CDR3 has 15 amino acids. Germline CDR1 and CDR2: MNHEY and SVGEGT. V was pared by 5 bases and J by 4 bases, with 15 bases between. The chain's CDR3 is CASSQGPGAYNEQFF. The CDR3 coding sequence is TGTGCCAGCAGTCAAGGGCCAGGCGCATACAATGAGCAGTTCTTC.

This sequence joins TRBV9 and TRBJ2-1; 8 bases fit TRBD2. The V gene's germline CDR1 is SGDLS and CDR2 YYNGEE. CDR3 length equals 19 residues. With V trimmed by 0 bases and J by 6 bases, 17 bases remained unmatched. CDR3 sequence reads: CASSVAGGGITINGNEQFF. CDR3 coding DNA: TGTGCCAGCAGCGTAGCGGGCGGGGGGATCACAATTAATGGCAATGAGCAGTTCTTC. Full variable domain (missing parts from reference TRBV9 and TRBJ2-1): DSGVTQTPKHLITATGQRVTLRCSPRSGDLSVYWYQQSLDQGLQFLIQYYNGEERAKGNILERFSAQQFPDLHSELNLSSLELGDSALYFCASSVAGGGITINGNEQFFGPGTRLTVL.